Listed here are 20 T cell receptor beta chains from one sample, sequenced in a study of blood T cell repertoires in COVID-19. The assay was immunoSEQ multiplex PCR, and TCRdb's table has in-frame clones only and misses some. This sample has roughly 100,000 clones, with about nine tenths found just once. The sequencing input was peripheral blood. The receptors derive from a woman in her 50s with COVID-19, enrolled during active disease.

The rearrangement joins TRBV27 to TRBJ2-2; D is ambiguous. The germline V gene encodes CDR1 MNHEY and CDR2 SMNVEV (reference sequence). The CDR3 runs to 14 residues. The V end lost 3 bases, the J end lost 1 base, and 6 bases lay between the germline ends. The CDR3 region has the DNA TGTGCCAGCAGTTTTGGCGGGAACACCGGGGAGCTGTTTTTT. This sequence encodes CASSFGGNTGELFF.

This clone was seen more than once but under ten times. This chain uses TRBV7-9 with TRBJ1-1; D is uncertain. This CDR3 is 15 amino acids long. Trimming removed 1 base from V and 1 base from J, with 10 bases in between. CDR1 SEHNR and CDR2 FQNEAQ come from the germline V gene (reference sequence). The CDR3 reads CASSLGLSGNTEAFF. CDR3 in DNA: TGTGCCAGCAGCTTAGGGCTTAGCGGGAACACTGAAGCTTTCTTT.

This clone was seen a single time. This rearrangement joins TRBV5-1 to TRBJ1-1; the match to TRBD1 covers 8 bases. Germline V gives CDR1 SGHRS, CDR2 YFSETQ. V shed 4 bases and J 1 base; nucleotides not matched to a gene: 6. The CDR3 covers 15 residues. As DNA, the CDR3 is TGCGCCAGCAGCATAGGACAGGGAGGGAACACTGAAGCTTTCTTT. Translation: CASSIGQGGNTEAFF.

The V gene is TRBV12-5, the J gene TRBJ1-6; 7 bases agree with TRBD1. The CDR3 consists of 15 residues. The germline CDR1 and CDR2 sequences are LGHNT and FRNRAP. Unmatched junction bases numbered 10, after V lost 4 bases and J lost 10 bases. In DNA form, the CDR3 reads TGTGCTAGTGGTTCCTTGACAGGGAGCGGATCACCCCTCCACTTT. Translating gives CASGSLTGSGSPLHF. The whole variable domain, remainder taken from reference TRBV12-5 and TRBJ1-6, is DARVTQTPRHKVTEMGQEVTMRCQPILGHNTVFWYRQTMMQGLELLAYFRNRAPLDDSGMPKDRFSAEMPDATLATLKIQPSEPRDSAVYFCASGSLTGSGSPLHFGNGTRLTVT.

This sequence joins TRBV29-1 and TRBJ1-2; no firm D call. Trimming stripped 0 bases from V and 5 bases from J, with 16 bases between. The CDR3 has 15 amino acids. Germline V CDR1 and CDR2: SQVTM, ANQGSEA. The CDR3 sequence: CSVEDGVNEGYGYTF. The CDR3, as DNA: TGCAGCGTTGAAGATGGGGTTAATGAGGGTTATGGCTACACCTTC.

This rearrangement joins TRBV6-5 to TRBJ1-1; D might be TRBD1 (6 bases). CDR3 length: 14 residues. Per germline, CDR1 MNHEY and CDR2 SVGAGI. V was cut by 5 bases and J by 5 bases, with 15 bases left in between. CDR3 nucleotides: TGTGCCAGCAGTACTGGGACATTTGGGACTGAAGCTTTCTTT. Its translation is CASSTGTFGTEAFF.

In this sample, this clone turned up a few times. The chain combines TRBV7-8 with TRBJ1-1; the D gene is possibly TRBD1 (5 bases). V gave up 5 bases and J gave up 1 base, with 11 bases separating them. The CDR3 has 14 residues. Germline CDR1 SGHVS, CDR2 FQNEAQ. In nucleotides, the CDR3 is TGTGCCAGCAGCGCCAGGGAAGGGAACACTGAAGCTTTCTTT. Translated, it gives CASSAREGNTEAFF. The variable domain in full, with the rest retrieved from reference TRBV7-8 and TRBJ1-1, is GAGVSQSPRYKVAKRGQDVALRCDPISGHVSLFWYQQALGQGPEFLTYFQNEAQLDKSGLPSDRFFAERPEGSVSTLKIQRTQQEDSAVYLCASSAREGNTEAFFGQGTRLTVV.

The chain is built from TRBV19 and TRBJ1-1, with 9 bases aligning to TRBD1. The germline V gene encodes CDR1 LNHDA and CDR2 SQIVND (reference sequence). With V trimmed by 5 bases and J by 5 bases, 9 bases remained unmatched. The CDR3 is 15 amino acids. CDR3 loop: CASSPGTGLGTEAFF. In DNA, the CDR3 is TGTGCCAGTAGTCCCGGGACAGGGTTGGGAACTGAAGCTTTCTTT.

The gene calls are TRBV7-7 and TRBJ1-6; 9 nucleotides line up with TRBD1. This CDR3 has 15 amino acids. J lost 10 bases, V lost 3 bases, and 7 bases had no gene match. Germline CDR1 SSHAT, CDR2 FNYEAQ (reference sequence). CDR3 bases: TGTGCCAGCAGCTTCCCGGACAGGGGAAGGTCACCCCTCCACTTT. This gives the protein CASSFPDRGRSPLHF.

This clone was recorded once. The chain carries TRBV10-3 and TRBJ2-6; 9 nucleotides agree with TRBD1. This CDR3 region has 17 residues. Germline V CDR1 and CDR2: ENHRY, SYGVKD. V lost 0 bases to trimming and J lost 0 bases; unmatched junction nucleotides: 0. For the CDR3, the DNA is TGTGCCATCAGTGAGTCGGGACAGGGCTCTGGGGCCAACGTCCTGACTTTC. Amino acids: CAISESGQGSGANVLTF.

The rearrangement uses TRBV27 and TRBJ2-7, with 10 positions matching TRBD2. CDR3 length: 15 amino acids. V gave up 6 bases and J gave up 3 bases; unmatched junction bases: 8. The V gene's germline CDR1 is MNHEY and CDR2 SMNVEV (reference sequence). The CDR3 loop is CASRLGLARHYEQYF. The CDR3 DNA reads TGTGCCAGCAGACTGGGACTAGCGAGACACTACGAGCAGTACTTC.

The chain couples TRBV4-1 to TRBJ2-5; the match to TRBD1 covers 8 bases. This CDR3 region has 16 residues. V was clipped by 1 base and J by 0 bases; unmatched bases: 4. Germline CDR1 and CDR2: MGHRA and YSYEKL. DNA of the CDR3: TGCGCCAGCAGCCAAGCGCACAGGGGGAACCAAGAGACCCAGTACTTC. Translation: CASSQAHRGNQETQYF.

DNA for the CDR3: TGCGCCAGCAGCCCCTACGGGGACTACGAGCAGTACTTC. This codes for CASSPYGDYEQYF. V usage is TRBV4-1 and J usage is TRBJ2-7, with D possibly being TRBD2 (5 bases). CDR1 and CDR2 (germline): MGHRA, YSYEKL. The CDR3 sequence is 13 residues long. Between the trimmed V and J ends, which lost 4 bases and 3 bases, there was a span of 10 bases.

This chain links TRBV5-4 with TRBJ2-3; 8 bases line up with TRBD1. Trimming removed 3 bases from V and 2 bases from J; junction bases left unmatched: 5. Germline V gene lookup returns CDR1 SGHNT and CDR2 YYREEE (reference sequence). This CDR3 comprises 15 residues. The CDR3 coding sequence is TGTGCCAGCAGCTACGGACAGGGTCTCACAGATACGCAGTATTTT. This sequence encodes CASSYGQGLTDTQYF.

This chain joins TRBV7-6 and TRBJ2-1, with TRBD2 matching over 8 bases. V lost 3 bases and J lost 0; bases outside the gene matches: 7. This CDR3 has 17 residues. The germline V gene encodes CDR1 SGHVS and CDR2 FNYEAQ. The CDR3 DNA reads TGTGCCAGCAGCTTTAGCGGGATCTTGACCTCCTACAATGAGCAGTTCTTC. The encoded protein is CASSFSGILTSYNEQFF.

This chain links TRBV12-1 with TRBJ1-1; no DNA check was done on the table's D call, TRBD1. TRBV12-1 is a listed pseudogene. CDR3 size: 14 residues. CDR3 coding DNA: TGTGCCAGCAGCGGGGGACAGGGCATCACTGAAGCTTTCTTT. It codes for CASSGGQGITEAFF.

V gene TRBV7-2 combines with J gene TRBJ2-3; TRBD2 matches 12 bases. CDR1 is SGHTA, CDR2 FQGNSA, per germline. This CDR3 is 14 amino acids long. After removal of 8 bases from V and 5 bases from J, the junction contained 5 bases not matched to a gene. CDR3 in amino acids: CASPTSGGLDTQYF. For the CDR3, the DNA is TGTGCCAGCCCGACTAGCGGGGGACTAGATACGCAGTATTTT.

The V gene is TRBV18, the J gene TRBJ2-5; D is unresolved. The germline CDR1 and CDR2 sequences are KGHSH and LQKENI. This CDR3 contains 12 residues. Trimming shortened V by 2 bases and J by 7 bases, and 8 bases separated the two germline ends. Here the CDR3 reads CASSPTVGTQYF. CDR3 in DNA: TGTGCCAGCTCACCAACAGTGGGGACCCAGTACTTC.

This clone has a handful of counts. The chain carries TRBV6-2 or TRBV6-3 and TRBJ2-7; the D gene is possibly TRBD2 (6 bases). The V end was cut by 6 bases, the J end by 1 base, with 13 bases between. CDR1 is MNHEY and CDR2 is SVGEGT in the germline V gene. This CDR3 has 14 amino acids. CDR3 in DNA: TGTGCCAGCAGCCCCCGTCGGGGGTCCTACGAGCAGTACTTC. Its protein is CASSPRRGSYEQYF.

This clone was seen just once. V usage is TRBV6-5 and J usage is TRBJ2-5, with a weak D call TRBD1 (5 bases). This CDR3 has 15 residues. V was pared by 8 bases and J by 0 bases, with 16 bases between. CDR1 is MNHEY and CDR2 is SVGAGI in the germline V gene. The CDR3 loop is CASAAAPGNQETQYF. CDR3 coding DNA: TGTGCCAGCGCCGCGGCACCAGGGAACCAAGAGACCCAGTACTTC.